This TCR beta chain was found in a study of breast tumors, draining lymph nodes, adjacent tissues. Study-level points and caveats: Compared with basal-like, luminal-like tumors shared significantly more repertoire with nontumor tissue. Data only fit, rather than demonstrated, lymph node origin of most tumor T cells. Tumor TCR diversity was below lymph nodes but above nontumor tissue. Findings are consistent with lymph node origin and intratumoral expansion of most tumor T cells.

TCRdb reprocessed the multiplex PCR reads via MiXCR and lists one record per CDR3 protein. Among 170,000 or so distinct CDR3 sequences, 33% were seen once, and the ten largest hold about 4.5%. J was trimmed by 1 base and V by 6 bases; bases with no gene match: 5. The CDR3 totals 14 residues. A word on this clonotype: Its antigen is not known.

Samples came from axillary lymph nodes draining the breast cancer. The sample comprised axillary lymph node tissue. This TCR derives from a female donor with breast cancer. Some clones in this sample may be carry-over from other donors' samples. The chain has TRBV12-3 or TRBV12-4 and TRBJ2-7; TRBD2 matches 8 bases. The CDR3 nucleotides are TGTGCCAGCAGCGAGGGGACTAGTTCCTACGAGCAGTACTTC. Translated: CASSEGTSSYEQYF.